Listed here are 3 T cell receptor beta chains from one sample, sequenced in a study of T cells after posttransplantation cyclophosphamide. Repertoires were generated with immunoSEQ multiplex PCR, while TCRdb's copy carries only in-frame clones and drops some. The table records under 35,000 clones, around nine tenths of them present only once. The naive gate required viable CD3+CD4+ or CD3+CD8+ cells with CCR7+CD45RA+CD45RO-CD95-CD27+CD28+ phenotype. Sequenced material: naive CD4+ T cells sorted from PBMCs. These receptor sequences come from an older woman in good health, CMV-negative, and a related stem cell transplant donor.

This clone was recorded once. The chain uses TRBV28 and TRBJ2-5; 10 bases are shared with TRBD1. This CDR3 is built from 16 residues. The V and J ends lost 6 bases and 5 bases, in that order; junction bases with no gene match: 12. Germline V gene data show CDR1 as MDHEN and CDR2 as SYDVKM. In nucleotides, the CDR3 is TGTGCCAGCAGGTCCGGGACAGGGGCTTATTTGGAGACCCAGTACTTC. It specifies CASRSGTGAYLETQYF.

The chain has TRBV6-4 and TRBJ2-2; D unresolved. Germline CDR1 MRHNA, CDR2 SNTAGT. Trimming took off 4 bases at V and 6 bases at J, with 9 bases between the two ends. This CDR3 contains 13 residues. The CDR3 sequence is CASSAESAGELFF. DNA of the CDR3: TGTGCCAGCAGTGCGGAGTCGGCCGGGGAGCTGTTTTTT.

V gene TRBV10-3 combines with J gene TRBJ2-3; no firm D call. The CDR3 length is 14 residues. V was cut by 7 bases and J by 0 bases, with 11 bases left in between. Germline V gene lookup returns CDR1 ENHRY and CDR2 SYGVKD. CDR3 protein: CAIKVSGSTDTQYF. CDR3 DNA sequence: TGTGCCATCAAGGTTTCGGGTAGCACAGATACGCAGTATTTT.